Reported below is one T cell receptor (beta chain). This entry is derived from a study of sequential checkpoint blockade in melanoma. The table came from immunoSEQ multiplex PCR; TCRdb's copy has only in-frame clones and leaves some out. The profile shows about 40,000 clones, approximately 84% of them singletons. With 0 bases removed from V and 3 bases from J, the gap between germline ends came to 6 bases. The CDR3 is made up of 12 amino acids. Germline V lookup: CDR1 GTSNPN, CDR2 SVGIG (reference sequence). Sample treatment: randomized to nivolumab then ipilimumab (arm A) or the reverse (arm B). Patients had received no earlier DNA-damaging chemotherapy.

The chain has TRBV30 and TRBJ2-7; no definite D call. This TCR came from a human donor with melanoma. This material consisted of CD8+ T cells sorted from blood (inferred from file names), taken from a patient given nivolumab and ipilimumab in sequence. The CDR3 here is CAWSVAGYEQYF. As DNA, the CDR3 is TGTGCCTGGAGTGTAGCCGGCTACGAGCAGTACTTC.